In this sample, the clone carrying this T cell receptor (beta chain) turned up many times. Its antigen remains unidentified. The entry originates in a study of response to subunit inactivated influenza vaccine. A single record per CDR3 protein comes from TCRdb applying MiXCR to the RT-PCR reads. Seen here are approximately 680,000 distinct CDR3 sequences, around a sixth observed once, and the top ten hold around 10%. Per germline, CDR1 ENHRY and CDR2 SYGVKD. J lost 9 bases, V lost 10 bases, and 12 bases had no gene match. The CDR3 totals 13 residues. Study conclusions and caveats: The authors suggested that every seasonal influenza vaccination recruits few new T cells.

Sample: PBMCs from blood, taken about 13 days after vaccination. The TCR originated in a man aged 45-65 years who received an inactivated influenza vaccine. The chain is built from TRBV10-3 and TRBJ2-1; TRBD2 matches 7 bases. Here the CDR3 reads CATSYVREAEQFF. The CDR3 bases are TGTGCCACCTCCTACGTTCGGGAGGCTGAGCAGTTCTTC.